Shown below are 4 T cell receptor beta chains from a single sample sequenced in a study of cytomegalovirus exposure and HLA in healthy donors. The PCR had 60 Vbeta and 13 Jbeta primers. Data came from immunoSEQ multiplex PCR; TCRdb stores just in-frame clones and leaves some out. The repertoire holds roughly 120,000 clones, with more than 60% as singletons. The specimen sequenced was PBMCs. Every receptor here comes from a woman in her sixties or seventies in good health and CMV-seropositive.

This rearrangement joins TRBV6-6 to TRBJ1-4; the D is unclear. The CDR3 spans 13 residues. Between the trimmed V and J ends, which lost 2 bases and 8 bases, there was a span of 9 bases. CDR1 MNHNY and CDR2 SVGAGI come from the germline V gene (reference sequence). The DNA of the CDR3 is TGTGCCAGCAGTTACGGCCAGGCGGAAAAACTGTTTTTT. As protein: CASSYGQAEKLFF.

The V gene is TRBV18, the J gene TRBJ1-3; D is perhaps TRBD1 (6 bases). The CDR3 sequence is 16 residues long. Between the trimmed V and J ends, which lost 3 bases and 2 bases, there was a span of 14 bases. Germline CDR1 reads KGHSH; CDR2 reads LQKENI. The DNA for the CDR3 is TGTGCCAGCTCACCCCAGGGGATTCGGGCTGGAAACACCATATATTTT. Protein: CASSPQGIRAGNTIYF.

This clone has a handful of counts. The V call is TRBV6-5, the J call TRBJ2-7; tentative D call: TRBD1 (6 bases). The CDR3 contains 14 residues. Germline-derived CDR1 and CDR2 are MNHEY and SVGAGI. Trimming stripped 8 bases from V and 0 bases from J, with 14 bases between. This CDR3 is CASFSGTLSYEQYF. As DNA, the CDR3 is TGTGCCAGCTTTTCCGGGACACTCTCCTACGAGCAGTACTTC.

The chain joins TRBV5-1 to TRBJ1-3, with D possibly matching TRBD1 (6 bases). The CDR3 length is 17 residues. V lost 4 bases and J lost 0, with 17 bases in between. CDR1 is SGHRS and CDR2 is YFSETQ in the germline V gene. In DNA form, the CDR3 reads TGCGCCAGCAGCCCAGGTGGACAGCCATTCTCTGGAAACACCATATATTTT. As protein: CASSPGGQPFSGNTIYF.